This T cell receptor beta chain is from a study of PD-1 blockade in classical Hodgkin lymphoma. V gave up 2 bases and J gave up 1 base; unmatched junction bases: 5. CDR1 is SGHTA and CDR2 is FQGTGA in the germline V gene. The CDR3 runs to 17 residues. The time point was: cycle 4 day 1 (C4D1), after less than 7 weeks of nivolumab. There was relapse after autologous stem cell transplantation in every patient, and there was variation in brentuximab vedotin exposure. Patients had relapsed/refractory classical Hodgkin lymphoma with complete response, partial response or progressive disease as best response. This table comes from immunoSEQ multiplex PCR, and its TCRdb copy is limited to in-frame clones, with some not included. The sample yields some 58,000 clones, roughly nine tenths seen once.

The sequence came from a human donor with classical Hodgkin lymphoma. The chain recombines TRBV7-3 with TRBJ2-3; 11 bases are a match to TRBD2. This sample comprised peripheral blood mononuclear cells (PBMCs), obtained before the fourth cycle of nivolumab. The CDR3 reads CASSLGTSGSGTDTQYF. DNA for the CDR3: TGTGCCAGCAGCTTAGGAACTAGCGGGAGTGGCACAGATACGCAGTATTTT.